Below are 21 T cell receptor beta chains sequenced from a single sample in a study of blood T cell repertoires in COVID-19. Measured with immunoSEQ multiplex PCR; TCRdb has only the in-frame clones, and not every one. Of under 250,000 clones listed, approximately 85% are singletons. The specimen was PBMCs or T cells enriched from blood (not recorded which). All receptors come from a woman aged 45 to 65 with acute COVID-19.

This chain joins TRBV15 and TRBJ2-1; no clear D. Germline loops: CDR1 LNHNV, CDR2 YYDKDF (reference sequence). V lost 9 bases, J lost 7 bases, and 10 bases lay in between. The length of the CDR3 is 11 residues. For the CDR3, the DNA is TGTGCCACGGGCCCCGAGAATGAGCAGTTCTTC. This encodes CATGPENEQFF.

This chain uses TRBV4-3 with TRBJ1-1, with a weak D call TRBD1 (6 bases). The length of the CDR3 is 15 residues. Germline loops: CDR1 LGHNA, CDR2 YSLEER. V was shortened by 0 bases and J by 4 bases, with 12 bases between the two germline ends. The CDR3 region has the DNA TGCGCCAGCAGCCAAGATATTGGCAGGGGCACTGAAGCTTTCTTT. This encodes CASSQDIGRGTEAFF.

The gene calls are TRBV15 and TRBJ2-6, with 7 nucleotides matching TRBD1. This CDR3 has 17 residues. Germline CDR1 and CDR2: LNHNV and YYDKDF (reference sequence). With V trimmed by 2 bases and J by 3 bases, 7 bases remained unmatched. CDR3 in amino acids: CATSRTTGVGGANVLTF. The DNA of the CDR3 is TGTGCCACCAGCAGAACAACAGGGGTTGGTGGGGCCAACGTCCTGACTTTC.

The chain recombines TRBV6-2 or TRBV6-3 with TRBJ2-1; D might be TRBD2 (6 bases). Germline CDR1 and CDR2: MNHEY and SVGEGT. Trimming took off 5 bases at V and 6 bases at J, with 14 bases between the two ends. The CDR3 totals 14 residues. CDR3 amino acids: CASSPGLRINEQFF. In DNA, the CDR3 is TGTGCCAGCAGTCCCGGACTAAGGATCAATGAGCAGTTCTTC.

V gene TRBV9 combines with J gene TRBJ1-3, with D unclear. V gave up 1 base and J gave up 0 bases, with 8 bases separating them. Germline lookup yields CDR1 SGDLS and CDR2 YYNGEE. The CDR3 covers 15 residues. For the CDR3, the DNA is TGTGCCAGCAGCGTAAGCGGTGTCTCTGGAAACACCATATATTTT. This codes for CASSVSGVSGNTIYF.

The chain recombines TRBV18 with TRBJ1-3; D might be TRBD1 (6 bases). The CDR3 runs to 15 residues. Germline lookup yields CDR1 KGHSH and CDR2 LQKENI. Trimming shortened V by 2 bases and J by 1 base, and 9 bases separated the two germline ends. The CDR3 protein is CASSPTGKSGNTIYF. DNA for the CDR3: TGTGCCAGCTCACCAACAGGGAAGTCTGGAAACACCATATATTTT. The full variable domain, rest sourced from reference TRBV18 and TRBJ1-3, is NAGVMQNPRHLVRRRGQEARLRCSPMKGHSHVYWYRQLPEEGLKFMVYLQKENIIDESGMPKERFSAEFPKEGPSILRIQQVVRGDSAAYFCASSPTGKSGNTIYFGEGSWLTVV.

Ten or more counts support this clone. V is TRBV27 and J is TRBJ2-1; D is perhaps TRBD2 (5 bases). Trimming left V 0 bases short and J 6 bases short, with 12 bases between. The CDR3 is 15 amino acids. From germline, CDR1 is MNHEY and CDR2 SMNVEV (reference sequence). The CDR3 sequence: CASSLSRGFGNEQFF. The CDR3 DNA reads TGTGCCAGCAGTTTATCACGGGGATTCGGCAATGAGCAGTTCTTC.

The V call is TRBV4-1, the J call TRBJ1-2; D possibly corresponds to TRBD1 (5 bases). There are 13 residues in the CDR3. Germline lookup yields CDR1 MGHRA and CDR2 YSYEKL. Trimming took off 2 bases at V and 9 bases at J, with 13 bases between the two ends. This CDR3 reads CASSQRDSSSYTF. The CDR3 bases are TGCGCCAGCAGCCAAAGAGACAGTTCGAGCTACACCTTC.

The table lists this clone with a count of one. V usage is TRBV20-1 and J usage is TRBJ2-2, with D perhaps matching TRBD2 (8 bases). CDR1 DFQATT and CDR2 SNEGSKA come from the germline V gene (reference sequence). The V gene lost 3 bases and the J gene lost 0 bases, with 17 bases spanning the gap. The CDR3 is 17 residues long. The CDR3 loop reads CSASPGGGPANTGELFF. CDR3 nucleotide sequence: TGCAGTGCTAGTCCGGGAGGGGGCCCGGCGAACACCGGGGAGCTGTTTTTT.

The CDR3 DNA follows: TGTGCCAGCAGCCAAGAGCGTGAAGGCCAGTTTAGAGGAGGCTATGGCTACACCTTC. Its translation is CASSQEREGQFRGGYGYTF. This chain uses TRBV3-1 (or the pseudogene TRBV3-2) with TRBJ1-2; D gene ambiguous. The CDR3 sequence is 19 residues long. Germline CDR1 is LGHDT and CDR2 is YNNKEL (reference sequence). Trimming pared 0 bases from V and 4 bases from J, leaving 24 bases between.

The sample holds one count of this clone. CDR3 sequence: CASSRTGSSGNTIYF. CDR3 DNA sequence: TGTGCCAGCAGTCGGACAGGGTCCTCTGGAAACACCATATATTTT. This chain connects TRBV27 to TRBJ1-3; 8 bases line up with TRBD1. The CDR3 contains 15 residues. The V gene end was trimmed by 5 bases and the J gene end by 0 bases; junction bases not matched to a gene: 3. Looked up from germline, CDR1 is MNHEY and CDR2 is SMNVEV (reference sequence).

This clone came up once. V gene TRBV5-1 combines with J gene TRBJ1-1; 9 bases map to TRBD1. The germline V gene encodes CDR1 SGHRS and CDR2 YFSETQ. J lost 1 base, V lost 5 bases, and 6 bases had no gene match. The CDR3 runs to 15 residues. The CDR3 is CASREQGAGNTEAFF. CDR3 sequence (DNA): TGCGCCAGCAGGGAACAGGGGGCTGGGAACACTGAAGCTTTCTTT.

The J gene is TRBJ1-1, the V gene TRBV6-5; weak D call: TRBD1 (5 bases). The germline gives CDR1 MNHEY, CDR2 SVGAGI. The CDR3 runs 12 residues. The V gene lost 8 bases and the J gene lost 3 bases, with 10 bases spanning the gap. In DNA form, the CDR3 reads TGTGCCAGCCGGGGGATGGACACTGAAGCTTTCTTT. Translating it yields CASRGMDTEAFF.

The rearrangement joins TRBV27 to TRBJ1-6, with D hard to call. The V end was cut by 6 bases, the J end by 5 bases, with 11 bases between. The CDR3 runs 14 residues. CDR1 is MNHEY and CDR2 is SMNVEV in the germline V gene (reference sequence). In DNA, the CDR3 is TGTGCCAGCAGGTGGGAGAGGAATAATTCACCCCTCCACTTT. Its protein is CASRWERNNSPLHF.

V and J are TRBV2 and TRBJ2-7, with 10 bases aligning to TRBD1. There are 14 residues in the CDR3. Germline CDR1 SNHLY, CDR2 FYNNEI. J gave up 2 bases and V 9 bases, and 7 bases lay outside the gene matches. The CDR3 bases are TGTGCCAGGGTCCGGGACAGGGGTACCTACGAGCAGTACTTC. Translating it yields CARVRDRGTYEQYF. The variable domain in full, completed from reference TRBV2 and TRBJ2-7, reads EPEVTQTPSHQVTQMGQEVILRCVPISNHLYFYWYRQILGQKVEFLVSFYNNEISEKSEIFDDQFSVERPDGSNFTLKIRSTKLEDSAMYFCARVRDRGTYEQYFGPGTRLTVT.

The V and J genes are TRBV19 and TRBJ2-2; D gene unclear. Germline CDR1 LNHDA, CDR2 SQIVND (reference sequence). CDR3 length: 11 amino acids. Trimming left V 5 bases short and J 4 bases short, with 2 bases between. CDR3 coding DNA: TGTGCCAGTAGTCGCACCGGGGAGCTGTTTTTT. This codes for CASSRTGELFF.

A note on this clone: Compared with germline, one end of the junction differs, possibly owing to a read error. The rearrangement links TRBV5-1 to TRBJ1-4; 8 bases are a match to TRBD1. The CDR3 is made up of 16 amino acids. Germline-derived CDR1 and CDR2 are SGHRS and YFSETQ. Here the CDR3 reads CASSSGQGAVSEKLFF. The CDR3 DNA follows: TGCGCCAGCAGCTCCGGACAGGGTGCGGTTTCGGAAAAACTCTTTTTT.

V gene TRBV12-5 combines with J gene TRBJ1-1; tentative D call: TRBD1 (6 bases). The V and J ends lost 3 bases and 12 bases respectively, with 17 bases between them. CDR1 and CDR2 from the germline V gene are LGHNT and FRNRAP. This CDR3 contains 13 residues. The CDR3 region has the DNA TGTGCTAGTGGTTTTCCAGGGGACAAGGGTACTTTCTTT. It translates to CASGFPGDKGTFF.

The genes are TRBV30 and TRBJ2-1; TRBD1 might be the D (5 bases). Germline values: CDR1 GTSNPN, CDR2 SVGIG (reference sequence). Trimming took off 0 bases at V and 8 bases at J, with 8 bases between the two ends. The CDR3 sequence is 12 residues long. Here the CDR3 reads CAWSVLGHEQFF. The CDR3 DNA reads TGTGCCTGGAGTGTATTGGGGCATGAGCAGTTCTTC. Together with reference TRBV30 and TRBJ2-1, the CDR3 gives the full variable domain: SQTIHQWPATLVQPVGSPLSLECTVEGTSNPNLYWYRQAAGRGLQLLFYSVGIGQISSEVPQNLSASRPQDRQFILSSKKLLLSDSGFYLCAWSVLGHEQFFGPGTRLTVL.

V and J are TRBV12-3 or TRBV12-4 and TRBJ1-2; 7 bases line up with TRBD1. The J segment lost 8 bases and the V segment lost 5 bases, leaving 5 bases of the junction unmatched. The CDR3 runs to 12 residues. The CDR3 DNA sequence: TGTGCCAGCAGTGACAGGGTCTCCGGCTACACCTTC. Amino acid sequence: CASSDRVSGYTF.

V is TRBV6-5 and J is TRBJ2-5, with 7 bases fitting TRBD2. The V gene's germline CDR1 is MNHEY and CDR2 SVGAGI. CDR3 length: 14 amino acids. Trimming took 4 bases from V and 4 from J; bases not matched to a gene: 6. The CDR3 sequence: CASSLQTGGETQYF. For the CDR3, the DNA is TGTGCCAGCAGTTTACAGACGGGAGGAGAGACCCAGTACTTC.